This T cell receptor (beta chain) was sequenced for a study of blood T cell repertoires in COVID-19. Across the whole study: Specimens from acute and convalescent COVID-19 originated in the United States, Italy and Spain.

Participants were placed into cohorts based on the clinical history they reported. Method: immunoSEQ multiplex PCR; TCRdb's copy keeps in-frame clones and lacks some. The sample records 200,000 to 300,000 clones, 65% to 90% being singletons. This CDR3 is 14 amino acids long. CDR1 and CDR2 from the germline V gene are SGHRS and YFSETQ. The V segment lost 5 bases and the J segment 8 bases; nucleotides outside the gene matches: 10. The source of this sequence is a woman in her 50s with acute COVID-19. The rearrangement links TRBV5-1 to TRBJ1-3; 7 positions match TRBD1. Source material: PBMCs or T cells enriched from blood (not recorded which). Here the CDR3 DNA reads TGCGCCAGCAGGGCGGCCGGGACAGCCCACACCATATATTTT. Translating it yields CASRAAGTAHTIYF.